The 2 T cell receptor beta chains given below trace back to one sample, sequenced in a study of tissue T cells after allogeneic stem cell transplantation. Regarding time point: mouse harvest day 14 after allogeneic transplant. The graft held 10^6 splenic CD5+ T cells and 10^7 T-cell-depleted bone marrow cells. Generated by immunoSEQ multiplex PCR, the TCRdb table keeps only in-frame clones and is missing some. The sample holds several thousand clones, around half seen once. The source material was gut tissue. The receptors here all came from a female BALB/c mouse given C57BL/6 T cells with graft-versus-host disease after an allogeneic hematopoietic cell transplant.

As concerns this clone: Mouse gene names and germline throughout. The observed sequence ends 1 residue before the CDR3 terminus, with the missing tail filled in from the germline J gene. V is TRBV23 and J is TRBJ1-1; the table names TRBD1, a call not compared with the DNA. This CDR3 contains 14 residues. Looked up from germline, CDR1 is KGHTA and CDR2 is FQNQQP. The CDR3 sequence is CSSSQRTPNTEVFF. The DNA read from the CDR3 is TGCTCCAGCAGTCAACGGACACCAAACACAGAAGTCTTC.

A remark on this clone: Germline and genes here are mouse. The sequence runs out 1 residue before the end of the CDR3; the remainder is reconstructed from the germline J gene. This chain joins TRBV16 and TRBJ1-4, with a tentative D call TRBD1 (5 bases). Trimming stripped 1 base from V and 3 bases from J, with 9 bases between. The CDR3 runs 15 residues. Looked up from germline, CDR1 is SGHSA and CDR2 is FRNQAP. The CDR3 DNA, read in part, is TGTGCAAGCAGCTTAGCGGGAGGGGCCAACGAAAGATTATTT. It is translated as CASSLAGGANERLF. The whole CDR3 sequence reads CASSLAGGANERLFF.